These 25 T cell receptor beta chains share one sample of origin, sequenced in a study of siplizumab effects on memory and regulatory T cells. Assay used: immunoSEQ multiplex PCR; TCRdb lists only in-frame clones, some missing. The profile shows around 95,000 clones, approximately 94% of them singletons. The source material was non-Treg CD4+ T cells sorted from blood. These receptors were obtained from a human donor in good health.

This chain uses TRBV10-1 with TRBJ1-1, with 8 bases fitting TRBD1. The V segment lost 5 bases and the J segment 0 bases; nucleotides outside the gene matches: 5. Germline V gene sequence: CDR1 WNHNN, CDR2 SYGVQD (reference sequence). This CDR3 spans 15 amino acids. This CDR3 reads CASSRRQGMNTEAFF. The CDR3 DNA follows: TGCGCCAGCAGTCGGAGACAGGGGATGAACACTGAAGCTTTCTTT.

CDR3 in amino acids: CASSIRVAAPRETQYF. The CDR3 DNA reads as TGTGCCAGTAGTATCAGGGTAGCGGCCCCGAGGGAGACCCAGTACTTC. The chain joins TRBV19 to TRBJ2-5; D might be TRBD2 (6 bases). CDR3 length: 16 residues. Trimming pared 3 bases from V and 5 bases from J, leaving 19 bases between. In germline, CDR1 is LNHDA, CDR2 SQIVND (reference sequence).

The chain has TRBV5-1 and TRBJ2-3; 8 bases agree with TRBD2. CDR3 length: 16 residues. Per germline, CDR1 SGHRS and CDR2 YFSETQ. Losses at the gene ends were 4 bases for V and 4 bases for J; bases not matched to a gene: 11. The CDR3 is CASSMRLANSADTQYF. In DNA, the CDR3 is TGCGCCAGCAGCATGAGACTAGCGAACTCGGCAGATACGCAGTATTTT.

The chain uses TRBV19 and TRBJ2-7, with TRBD1 matching 11 bases. In germline, CDR1 is LNHDA, CDR2 SQIVND (reference sequence). This CDR3 has 16 residues. J gave up 2 bases and V 7 bases, and 10 bases lay outside the gene matches. The CDR3 spells CASKTTGTGGPYEQYF. In DNA form, the CDR3 reads TGTGCCAGTAAAACCACCGGGACAGGGGGGCCCTACGAGCAGTACTTC.

The rearrangement joins TRBV19 to TRBJ2-3; 13 positions agree with TRBD2. Trimming at V came to 6 bases and at J to 5 bases, leaving 2 bases not matched to a gene. This CDR3 has 14 amino acids. Germline V gene sequence: CDR1 LNHDA, CDR2 SQIVND (reference sequence). Here the CDR3 reads CASRTSGRGDTQYF. Written as DNA, the CDR3 is TGTGCCAGTAGAACTAGCGGGAGGGGAGATACGCAGTATTTT.

The chain carries TRBV15 and TRBJ2-7; D is unresolved. This CDR3 contains 13 residues. V was cut by 3 bases and J by 6 bases, with 12 bases left in between. In germline, CDR1 is LNHNV, CDR2 YYDKDF (reference sequence). CDR3 sequence: CATSSSVRTEQYF. CDR3 nucleotides: TGTGCCACCAGCAGCTCTGTCAGGACCGAGCAGTACTTC. Together with reference TRBV15 and TRBJ2-7, the CDR3 gives the full variable domain: DAMVIQNPRYQVTQFGKPVTLSCSQTLNHNVMYWYQQKSSQAPKLLFHYYDKDFNNEADTPDNFQSRRPNTSFCFLDIRSPGLGDTAMYLCATSSSVRTEQYFGPGTRLTVT.

The chain is built from TRBV7-9 and TRBJ2-5; 8 bases map to TRBD2. The CDR3 contains 14 residues. Germline CDR1 SEHNR, CDR2 FQNEAQ (reference sequence). V shed 7 bases, J shed 3 bases, and the junction held 7 bases outside the gene matches. The CDR3 loop is CASTIPGLEETQYF. CDR3 nucleotides: TGTGCCAGCACCATTCCGGGACTAGAAGAGACCCAGTACTTC.

The J gene is TRBJ2-7, the V gene TRBV21-1; no check of the table's D call, TRBD1, against the DNA was made. TRBV21-1 is a pseudogene locus. The CDR3 is 11 residues long. The CDR3: CASKQGFEQYF. CDR3 coding DNA: TGTGCCAGCAAACAGGGTTTCGAGCAGTACTTC.

The chain recombines TRBV6-5 with TRBJ1-1, with D unclear. CDR3 size: 12 residues. Germline loops: CDR1 MNHEY, CDR2 SVGAGI. The V and J ends lost 10 bases and 3 bases respectively, with 12 bases between them. For the CDR3, the DNA is TGTGCCATAGGTACGCTGCACACTGAAGCTTTCTTT. Its protein is CAIGTLHTEAFF.

The CDR3: CASSFGSGTSYNEQFF. The CDR3 DNA reads as TGTGCCAGCAGCTTTGGGAGCGGGACTTCCTACAATGAGCAGTTCTTC. The chain joins TRBV11-2 to TRBJ2-1, with 7 bases that match TRBD2. After removal of 3 bases from V and 1 base from J, the junction contained 6 bases not matched to a gene. From germline, CDR1 is SGHAT and CDR2 FQNNGV. The CDR3 length is 16 residues.

V is TRBV21-1 and J is TRBJ2-2; the table's TRBD1 call for D was not verified on the DNA. TRBV21-1 is given as a pseudogene. The CDR3 is made up of 22 amino acids. The chain's CDR3 is CASSKGERGRVCPPTITGELFF. As DNA, the CDR3 is TGTGCCAGCAGCAAAGGAGAGAGGGGGCGCGTCTGTCCACCTACCATCACCGGGGAGCTGTTTTTT.

This clone has a single count. The chain employs TRBV29-1 and TRBJ2-7; either TRBD1 or TRBD2 may supply D (6 bases each). Trimming left V 7 bases short and J 3 bases short, with 16 bases between. This CDR3 has 13 residues. Germline V gene data show CDR1 as SQVTM and CDR2 as ANQGSEA. The CDR3 coding sequence is TGCAGCGCAGGGGAATCGGAGGGCTACGAGCAGTACTTC. Residues: CSAGESEGYEQYF.

The genes are TRBV6-6 and TRBJ1-1; D might be TRBD1 (5 bases). There are 12 residues in the CDR3. Trimming shortened V by 5 bases and J by 7 bases, and 11 bases separated the two germline ends. Per germline, CDR1 MNHNY and CDR2 SVGAGI (reference sequence). The CDR3 DNA follows: TGTGCCAGCAGTGGGCCGGGGGGTGAAGCTTTCTTT. It specifies CASSGPGGEAFF.

The rearrangement joins TRBV10-1 to TRBJ2-3; 10 bases align to TRBD2. The CDR3 covers 15 residues. Germline CDR1 is WNHNN and CDR2 is SYGVQD (reference sequence). With V trimmed by 6 bases and J by 4 bases, 7 bases remained unmatched. DNA of the CDR3: TGCGCCAGCAGCCCAACTAGCGGGAAGCCAGATACGCAGTATTTT. As protein: CASSPTSGKPDTQYF.

The chain employs TRBV11-2 and TRBJ2-2; no reliable D call. The CDR3 spans 16 residues. With 1 base removed from V and 6 bases from J, the gap between germline ends came to 15 bases. Looked up from germline, CDR1 is SGHAT and CDR2 is FQNNGV. As DNA, the CDR3 is TGTGCCAGCAGCTTAGGTTCTGGGTACAAGGCCGGGGAGCTGTTTTTT. Translated, it gives CASSLGSGYKAGELFF.

As DNA, the CDR3 is TGCGCCAGCAGCTTGGCCGGGAGGGCCTCCGGGGCCAACGTCCTGACTTTC. Translating it yields CASSLAGRASGANVLTF. V gene TRBV5-1 combines with J gene TRBJ2-6, with TRBD2 matching over 8 bases. V lost 0 bases and J lost 4; bases outside the gene matches: 6. Germline V gene data show CDR1 as SGHRS and CDR2 as YFSETQ. The length of the CDR3 is 17 residues.

This clone was counted a single time. The chain uses TRBV7-9 and TRBJ2-5; TRBD1 matches at 9 bases. The DNA end favors TRBJ2-7, so the J call may be wrong. The CDR3 contains 14 residues. Germline V lookup: CDR1 SEHNR, CDR2 FQNEAQ (reference sequence). The CDR3 region has the DNA TGTGCCAGCAGCTTCGGGACAGGGATCTACGAGCAGTACTTC. Its protein product is CASSFGTGIYEQYF.

The CDR3 DNA reads TGTGCCAGCAGTCAATTCTACGAGCAGTACTTC. Its protein is CASSQFYEQYF. V is TRBV28 and J is TRBJ2-7; D ambiguous. V lost 5 bases and J 3 bases, leaving 5 bases between the germline ends. The germline gives CDR1 MDHEN, CDR2 SYDVKM. The CDR3 has 11 residues.

A few counts support this clone. This sequence joins TRBV28 and TRBJ1-1, with no clear D. Per germline, CDR1 MDHEN and CDR2 SYDVKM. V was cut by 3 bases and J by 6 bases, with 14 bases left in between. The CDR3 length is 14 residues. The CDR3 sequence is CASSFAPGVAEAFF. In nucleotides, the CDR3 is TGTGCCAGCAGTTTCGCTCCTGGAGTTGCTGAAGCTTTCTTT.

CDR3 sequence: CASKWGEDEKLFF. The CDR3 DNA sequence: TGTGCCAGCAAATGGGGGGAGGATGAAAAACTGTTTTTT. The J gene is TRBJ1-4, the V gene TRBV2; D may be TRBD1 (5 bases). This CDR3 spans 13 amino acids. V dropped 7 bases and J dropped 6 bases, with 12 bases sitting between them. The germline V gene encodes CDR1 SNHLY and CDR2 FYNNEI.

The V and J genes are TRBV7-8 and TRBJ2-3; 8 positions agree with TRBD2. The CDR3 is 18 residues long. Germline V lookup: CDR1 SGHVS, CDR2 FQNEAQ. Trimming removed 2 bases from V and 0 bases from J; junction bases left unmatched: 10. The CDR3 region has the DNA TGTGCCAGCAGCTTATTGGCGGGAGGCCTTATAAGCACAGATACGCAGTATTTT. Protein sequence: CASSLLAGGLISTDTQYF.

The V and J genes are TRBV18 and TRBJ2-7; no clear D. The germline V gene encodes CDR1 KGHSH and CDR2 LQKENI. V dropped 2 bases and J dropped 3 bases, with 11 bases sitting between them. This CDR3 contains 14 residues. CDR3 sequence reads: CASSPGLVGYEQYF. CDR3 sequence (DNA): TGTGCCAGCTCACCAGGGCTGGTGGGCTACGAGCAGTACTTC. Full variable domain (missing parts from reference TRBV18 and TRBJ2-7): NAGVMQNPRHLVRRRGQEARLRCSPMKGHSHVYWYRQLPEEGLKFMVYLQKENIIDESGMPKERFSAEFPKEGPSILRIQQVVRGDSAAYFCASSPGLVGYEQYFGPGTRLTVT.

V is TRBV27 and J is TRBJ1-2; TRBD1 matches at 8 bases. The trim removed 7 bases at V and 4 bases at J, leaving 11 bases unmatched. Per germline, CDR1 MNHEY and CDR2 SMNVEV (reference sequence). The CDR3 spans 15 residues. As DNA, the CDR3 is TGTGCCAGCAAGATTCAACAGGGGGAGGGCTATGGCTACACCTTC. Translated, it gives CASKIQQGEGYGYTF.

This chain joins TRBV6-4 and TRBJ2-2; weak D call: TRBD2 (6 bases). Trimming pared 4 bases from V and 6 bases from J, leaving 15 bases between. This CDR3 comprises 15 residues. Germline CDR1 and CDR2: MRHNA and SNTAGT. The CDR3 loop reads CASSVDSTGAGELFF. DNA for the CDR3: TGTGCCAGCAGTGTCGATTCAACGGGGGCCGGGGAGCTGTTTTTT.

This chain links TRBV6-1 with TRBJ1-5; 7 bases are a match to TRBD1. CDR1 is MNHNS, CDR2 SASEGT, per germline. Trimming at V came to 6 bases and at J to 0 bases, leaving 5 bases not matched to a gene. The CDR3 runs to 15 residues. The CDR3 loop reads CASRMTGNSNQPQHF. The CDR3 DNA sequence: TGTGCCAGCAGGATGACAGGGAATAGCAATCAGCCCCAGCATTTT.